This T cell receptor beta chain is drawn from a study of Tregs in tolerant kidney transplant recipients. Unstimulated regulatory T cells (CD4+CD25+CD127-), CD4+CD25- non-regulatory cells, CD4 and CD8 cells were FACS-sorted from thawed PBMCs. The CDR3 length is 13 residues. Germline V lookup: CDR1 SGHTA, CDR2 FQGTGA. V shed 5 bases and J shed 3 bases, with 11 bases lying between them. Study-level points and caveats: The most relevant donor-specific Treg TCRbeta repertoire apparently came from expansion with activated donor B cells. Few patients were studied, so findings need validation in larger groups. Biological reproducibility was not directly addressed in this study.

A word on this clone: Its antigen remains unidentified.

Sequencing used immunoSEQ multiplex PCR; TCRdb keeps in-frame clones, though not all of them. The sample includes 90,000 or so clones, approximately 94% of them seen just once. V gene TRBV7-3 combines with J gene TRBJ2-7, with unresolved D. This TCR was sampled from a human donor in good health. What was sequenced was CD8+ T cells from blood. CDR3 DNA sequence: TGTGCCAGCAGCCCGCATGGACGCTACGAGCAGTACTTC. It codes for CASSPHGRYEQYF.